The 27 T cell receptor beta chains reported below all come from one sample, sequenced in a study of CD8+CD57+ T cells in acquired aplastic anemia. Genomic DNA provided the template from which TCR beta VDJ and CDR3 profiles were obtained. TCRdb called the reads again in MiXCR, with one record for every CDR3 protein. The sample contains about 160,000 distinct CDR3 sequences, less than 50% of which appear only once. CD8+CD57+ cell expansion had been shown by flow cytometry in patients chosen for sequencing. Sample: sorted CD4+, CD8+, or CD8+CD57+ T cells (not recorded which) from PBMCs. These receptors were taken from a human donor with aplastic anemia.

The chain uses TRBV25-1 and TRBJ1-2; D unclear. V gave up 3 bases and J gave up 5 bases, with 10 bases separating them. The germline V gene has CDR1 MGHDK and CDR2 SYGVNS. The length of the CDR3 is 13 residues. The CDR3 is CASSEVGVYGYTF. In nucleotides, the CDR3 is TGTGCCAGCAGTGAGGTCGGGGTTTATGGCTACACCTTC.

This clonotype was counted many times. The chain links TRBV10-1 to TRBJ2-1, with a weak D call TRBD1 (6 bases). The CDR3 covers 16 residues. Germline values: CDR1 WNHNN, CDR2 SYGVQD (reference sequence). Trimming pared 3 bases from V and 3 bases from J, leaving 15 bases between. The CDR3 DNA reads as TGCGCCAGCAGTGACCAACAGGGATCGAACTACAATGAGCAGTTCTTC. This sequence encodes CASSDQQGSNYNEQFF.

This clonotype has a handful of counts. The V call is TRBV10-3, the J call TRBJ1-2, with D hard to call. Trimming pared 2 bases from V and 8 bases from J, leaving 9 bases between. Germline-derived CDR1 and CDR2 are ENHRY and SYGVKD. The CDR3 is made up of 12 amino acids. CDR3 nucleotides: TGTGCCATCAGTGAGGTAGGGAGCGGCTACACCTTC. This codes for CAISEVGSGYTF.

The V gene is TRBV11-1, the J gene TRBJ2-1; TRBD1 matches 9 bases. The CDR3 has 14 amino acids. Trimming removed 5 bases from V and 8 bases from J; junction bases left unmatched: 7. Germline V gene sequence: CDR1 SGHAT, CDR2 FQDESV (reference sequence). CDR3 nucleotides: TGTGCCAGCAGCCACCCGGGACAGGGCCATGAGCAGTTCTTC. Protein sequence: CASSHPGQGHEQFF.

This chain links TRBV25-1 with TRBJ2-2; 8 positions agree with TRBD1. This CDR3 is 14 amino acids long. V shed 6 bases, J shed 4 bases, and the junction held 4 bases outside the gene matches. Germline V gives CDR1 MGHDK, CDR2 SYGVNS. CDR3 in DNA: TGTGCCAGCAGCTTGGACAGGGCCACCGGGGAGCTGTTTTTT. Protein sequence: CASSLDRATGELFF.

Ten or more counts support this clonotype. This chain joins TRBV30 and TRBJ2-7; TRBD1 matches at 7 bases. CDR1 is GTSNPN and CDR2 is SVGIG in the germline V gene (reference sequence). The CDR3 length is 12 residues. Germline trimming cut 4 bases from V and 5 bases from J; bases unmatched to any gene: 5. DNA for the CDR3: TGTGCCTGGACATCAGGGGGAAACGAGCAGTACTTC. This encodes CAWTSGGNEQYF. The entire variable domain, with the rest obtained from reference TRBV30 and TRBJ2-7, is as follows: SQTIHQWPATLVQPVGSPLSLECTVEGTSNPNLYWYRQAAGRGLQLLFYSVGIGQISSEVPQNLSASRPQDRQFILSSKKLLLSDSGFYLCAWTSGGNEQYFGPGTRLTVT.

This clonotype was detected many times. The chain has TRBV19 and TRBJ1-3, with D tentatively TRBD1 (5 bases). The germline gives CDR1 LNHDA, CDR2 SQIVND (reference sequence). The CDR3 loop spans 16 amino acids. V was cut by 5 bases and J by 0 bases, with 14 bases left in between. The DNA of the CDR3 is TGTGCCAGTAGTGCGTTTGGGGGTTACTCTGGAAACACCATATATTTT. It codes for CASSAFGGYSGNTIYF.

This clonotype was observed many times. This rearrangement joins TRBV6-1 to TRBJ1-5; D ambiguous. Germline V gene data show CDR1 as MNHNS and CDR2 as SASEGT. V lost 2 bases and J lost 2, with 16 bases in between. CDR3 size: 17 residues. The CDR3 DNA reads TGTGCCAGCAGTGAACAGTCGCGGCCAATTGGCAATCAGCCCCAGCATTTT. It yields the protein CASSEQSRPIGNQPQHF.

A remark on this clonotype: This sequence may be a read error, since a much larger clone differs from it by one base. The conserved final phenylalanine or tryptophan is absent from the CDR3, which likely points to a read error. This chain uses TRBV19 with TRBJ2-1, with a weak D call TRBD2 (7 bases). The CDR3 is 17 amino acids. Trimming left V 3 bases short and J 8 bases short, with 23 bases between. Germline V gene data show CDR1 as LNHDA and CDR2 as SQIVND (reference sequence). The CDR3 nucleotides are TGTGCCAGTAGTATTCAAGGGGGGAGGGTCAGTATGGATGAGCAGTTCCTC. It encodes CASSIQGGRVSMDEQFL.

The gene calls are TRBV2 and TRBJ1-5; 11 bases are a match to TRBD1. The CDR3 sequence is 14 residues long. The ends lost 6 bases at V and 6 bases at J; junction bases unmatched: 4. CDR1 and CDR2 from the germline V gene are SNHLY and FYNNEI. The CDR3 loop is CASRGTGGTQPQHF. DNA for the CDR3: TGTGCCAGCAGGGGGACAGGGGGTACTCAGCCCCAGCATTTT.

V is TRBV10-1 and J is TRBJ2-5; 9 positions agree with TRBD2. Trimming at V came to 3 bases and at J to 4 bases, leaving 6 bases not matched to a gene. Germline CDR1 reads WNHNN; CDR2 reads SYGVQD (reference sequence). CDR3 size: 15 residues. This CDR3 is CASSDSIAGAETQYF. DNA for the CDR3: TGCGCCAGCAGTGACTCGATAGCGGGAGCAGAGACCCAGTACTTC.

By proportion, this clonotype is large. The rearrangement joins TRBV7-3 to TRBJ2-2; 8 nucleotides agree with TRBD2. CDR3 length equals 20 residues. In germline, CDR1 is SGHTA, CDR2 FQGTGA. Trimming took 1 base from V and 0 from J; bases not matched to a gene: 13. CDR3 sequence: CASSLKDLPLAGANTGELFF. CDR3 DNA sequence: TGTGCCAGCAGCTTAAAGGATCTCCCCCTAGCGGGCGCGAACACCGGGGAGCTGTTTTTT.

This clonotype was seen more than once but under ten times. The V gene is TRBV6-1, the J gene TRBJ2-7, with D possibly TRBD2 on 5 matching bases. The CDR3 spans 16 residues. Germline loops: CDR1 MNHNS, CDR2 SASEGT. Trimming removed 6 bases at V and 2 bases at J, with 20 bases between. Here the CDR3 DNA reads TGTGCCAGCAGCCCCCACCCTAGCAGGCTTGCCTACGAGCAGTACTTC. Encoded protein: CASSPHPSRLAYEQYF.

This clonotype was recorded only once. This chain joins TRBV2 and TRBJ2-7; 7 bases line up with TRBD2. J lost 1 base, V lost 10 bases, and 7 bases had no gene match. The germline V gene encodes CDR1 SNHLY and CDR2 FYNNEI. The CDR3 spans 13 residues. CDR3 DNA: TGTGCCATCAGGACTAGTGAGTCCTACGAGCAGTACTTC. Protein: CAIRTSESYEQYF.

The chain links TRBV15 to TRBJ2-7, with D maybe TRBD1 (6 bases). The CDR3 spans 13 residues. Between the trimmed V and J ends, which lost 5 bases and 3 bases, there was a span of 11 bases. Germline V gene data show CDR1 as LNHNV and CDR2 as YYDKDF (reference sequence). CDR3 residues: CATSVTQGYEQYF. The CDR3 DNA is TGTGCCACCAGCGTAACACAGGGCTACGAGCAGTACTTC.

This clonotype appeared many times. The chain has TRBV12-3 or TRBV12-4 and TRBJ1-2; 8 bases are a match to TRBD1. V trimming: 6 bases; J trimming: 6 bases; junction bases outside the gene matches: 6. The CDR3 length is 13 residues. The chain's CDR3 is CASSHDRGDGYTF. CDR3 bases: TGTGCCAGCAGCCACGACAGGGGAGATGGCTACACCTTC.

The J gene is TRBJ1-1, the V gene TRBV10-3; perhaps TRBD1 as D (6 bases). Germline CDR1 ENHRY, CDR2 SYGVKD. The CDR3 is made up of 15 amino acids. V was trimmed by 1 base and J by 1 base, leaving 10 bases between them. CDR3 sequence reads: CAISEWGQGNTEAFF. The CDR3 nucleotides are TGTGCCATCAGTGAGTGGGGGCAGGGGAACACTGAAGCTTTCTTT.

The gene calls are TRBV9 and TRBJ1-4; TRBD1 matches at 12 bases. The germline CDR1 and CDR2 sequences are SGDLS and YYNGEE. This CDR3 comprises 17 residues. V lost 3 bases, J lost 8 bases, and 11 bases stayed unmatched. The CDR3 loop is CASSDIGTGGVGEKLFF. The CDR3 bases are TGTGCCAGCAGCGATATCGGGACAGGGGGCGTCGGAGAAAAACTGTTTTTT.

The chain uses TRBV12-3 or TRBV12-4 and TRBJ1-2, with TRBD1 as a possible D gene (5 bases). The V and J ends lost 5 bases and 3 bases respectively, with 19 bases between them. CDR3 size: 16 residues. For the CDR3, the DNA is TGTGCCAGCAGTGGTACAGCATTCGGGGGATACTATGGCTACACCTTC. This sequence encodes CASSGTAFGGYYGYTF.

This clonotype appeared once. V and J are TRBV20-1 and TRBJ2-7; tentative D call: TRBD1 (6 bases). Germline V gene sequence: CDR1 DFQATT, CDR2 SNEGSKA (reference sequence). The CDR3 totals 14 residues. V lost 6 bases to trimming and J lost 0 bases, with 15 bases between them. Here the CDR3 DNA reads TGCAGTGCCAGCAGTGACAGGAGCTCCTACGAGCAGTACTTC. It yields the protein CSASSDRSSYEQYF.

This clonotype was observed a few times. V and J are TRBV29-1 and TRBJ2-1; 7 bases are a match to TRBD2. After removal of 7 bases from V and 5 bases from J, the junction contained 8 bases not matched to a gene. Germline values: CDR1 SQVTM, CDR2 ANQGSEA. This CDR3 has 13 amino acids. DNA of the CDR3: TGCAGCGCCCTGTCGGGGGGTCACAATGAGCAGTTCTTC. Translated, it gives CSALSGGHNEQFF.

As for this clonotype: As the CDR3 is not closed by the conserved phenylalanine or tryptophan, this likely results from a read error. The chain uses TRBV4-3 and TRBJ2-3; D is perhaps TRBD1 or TRBD2 (5 bases each). The V gene's germline CDR1 is LGHNA and CDR2 YSLEER. This CDR3 spans 15 amino acids. The V end lost 4 bases, the J end lost 1 base, and 12 bases lay between the germline ends. The CDR3 here is CASSPRGAGTDTQYL. The CDR3 DNA is TGCGCCAGCAGCCCCCGAGGGGCTGGCACAGATACGCAGTATCTT.

The J gene is TRBJ2-1, the V gene TRBV10-3; 9 bases map to TRBD1. Trimming removed 1 base from V and 1 base from J; junction bases left unmatched: 2. There are 16 residues in the CDR3. The germline V gene encodes CDR1 ENHRY and CDR2 SYGVKD. CDR3 loop: CAISEYRGPSYNEQFF. The DNA for the CDR3 is TGTGCCATCAGTGAGTACAGGGGGCCTTCCTACAATGAGCAGTTCTTC.

This clonotype occurred many times. This chain links TRBV6-1 with TRBJ2-5; TRBD1 agrees at 8 bases. The CDR3 is made up of 14 amino acids. Trimming took 6 bases from V and 3 from J; bases not matched to a gene: 6. Germline lookup yields CDR1 MNHNS and CDR2 SASEGT. CDR3 DNA sequence: TGTGCCAGCAGACCCCGACAGGGGAAAGAGACCCAGTACTTC. Protein sequence: CASRPRQGKETQYF.

V usage is TRBV2 and J usage is TRBJ1-2; D gene unclear. The CDR3 covers 11 residues. V was cut by 6 bases and J by 6 bases, with 8 bases left in between. In germline, CDR1 is SNHLY, CDR2 FYNNEI. CDR3 protein: CASRRVDGYTF. The CDR3 DNA follows: TGTGCCAGCAGACGCGTTGATGGCTACACCTTC. The variable domain in full, completed from reference TRBV2 and TRBJ1-2, reads EPEVTQTPSHQVTQMGQEVILRCVPISNHLYFYWYRQILGQKVEFLVSFYNNEISEKSEIFDDQFSVERPDGSNFTLKIRSTKLEDSAMYFCASRRVDGYTFGSGTRLTVV.

The CDR3: CASRPTNEQFF. The CDR3 DNA sequence: TGTGCCAGCAGACCTACCAATGAGCAGTTCTTC. The gene calls are TRBV7-9 and TRBJ2-1; D call uncertain. This CDR3 spans 11 amino acids. Trimming removed 6 bases at V and 6 bases at J, with 6 bases between. Germline assignment: CDR1 SEHNR and CDR2 FQNEAQ (reference sequence). The full variable domain, rest sourced from reference TRBV7-9 and TRBJ2-1, is DTGVSQNPRHKITKRGQNVTFRCDPISEHNRLYWYRQTLGQGPEFLTYFQNEAQLEKSRLLSDRFSAERPKGSFSTLEIQRTEQGDSAMYLCASRPTNEQFFGPGTRLTVL.

The table lists this clonotype with a few counts. The rearrangement joins TRBV7-9 to TRBJ1-1; no reliable D call. V lost 1 base to trimming and J lost 3 bases, with 6 bases between them. The germline V gene has CDR1 SEHNR and CDR2 FQNEAQ (reference sequence). This CDR3 spans 13 amino acids. CDR3 region: CASSLVSYTEAFF. The CDR3 DNA follows: TGTGCCAGCAGCTTAGTTTCCTACACTGAAGCTTTCTTT.